This TCR beta chain is drawn from a study of CD8+CD57+ T cells in acquired aplastic anemia. This clonotype was observed at least ten times. The antigen remains unidentified. V gave up 3 bases and J gave up 5 bases; unmatched junction bases: 10. There are 17 residues in the CDR3. Germline values: CDR1 MGHRA, CDR2 YSYEKL. CDR3 and TCR beta VDJ profiling relied on genomic DNA as the template. TCRdb passed the reads through MiXCR, listing each CDR3 protein once. Of about 220,000 distinct CDR3 sequences in the sample, 34% were seen once. Overall study findings and caveats: In common between the patients and the controls were more than 25 CD8+ CDR3 sequences.

The chain employs TRBV4-1 and TRBJ2-7; 13 bases line up with TRBD2. The receptor comes from a human donor in good health, serving as a control. Sequencing used sorted CD4+, CD8+, or CD8+CD57+ T cells (not recorded which) from PBMCs. This CDR3 is CASSHLGLAGERNEQYF. Here the CDR3 DNA reads TGCGCCAGCAGCCATTTAGGACTAGCGGGAGAAAGGAACGAGCAGTACTTC.